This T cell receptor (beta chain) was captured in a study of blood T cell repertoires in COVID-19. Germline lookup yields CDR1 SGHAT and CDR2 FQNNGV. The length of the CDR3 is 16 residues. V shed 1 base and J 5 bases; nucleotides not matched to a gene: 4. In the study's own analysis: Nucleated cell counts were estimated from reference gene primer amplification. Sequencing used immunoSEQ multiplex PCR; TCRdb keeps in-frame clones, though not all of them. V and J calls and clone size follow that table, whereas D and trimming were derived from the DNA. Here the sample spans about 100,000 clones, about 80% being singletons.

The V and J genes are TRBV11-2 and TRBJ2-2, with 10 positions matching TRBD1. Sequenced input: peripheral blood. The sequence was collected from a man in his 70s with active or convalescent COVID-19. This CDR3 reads CASSLGQGAGTGELFF. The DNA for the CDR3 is TGTGCCAGCAGCTTAGGACAGGGGGCAGGGACCGGGGAGCTGTTTTTT.